Each of the 10 T cell receptor beta chains below was sequenced from the same sample in a study of beta chain features in type 1 diabetes. The authors reverse transcribed all of the isolated RNA, so sequencing captured expressed TCRB transcripts. The protocol was immunoSEQ multiplex PCR, while the TCRdb copy is restricted to in-frame clones and leaves out a portion. The sample lists 500,000 to 700,000 clones; around 15% were seen once. What was sequenced was naive CD4+ T cells from blood. Receptors originate from a young man in good health.

This clone was detected only a few times. V is TRBV10-3 and J is TRBJ1-3; no clear D gene. This CDR3 spans 15 amino acids. V was cut by 3 bases and J by 0 bases, with 9 bases left in between. Per the germline V gene, CDR1 is ENHRY and CDR2 is SYGVKD. In DNA form, the CDR3 reads TGTGCCATCAGTGATGACGGTCCCTCTGGAAACACCATATATTTT. Amino acid sequence: CAISDDGPSGNTIYF.

The rearrangement joins TRBV28 to TRBJ2-2; D call uncertain. The CDR3 spans 15 residues. Trimming removed 5 bases from V and 1 base from J, with 11 bases in between. The germline gives CDR1 MDHEN, CDR2 SYDVKM. CDR3 in DNA: TGTGCCAGCAGTCTAAGGATTCAGAACACCGGGGAGCTGTTTTTT. It translates to CASSLRIQNTGELFF.

This clone has only a few counts. The chain combines TRBV6-1 with TRBJ2-3; maybe TRBD2 (5 bases). This CDR3 comprises 14 residues. V lost 5 bases to trimming and J lost 2 bases, with 11 bases between them. The germline V gene has CDR1 MNHNS and CDR2 SASEGT. In DNA form, the CDR3 reads TGTGCCAGCAGTCTCGACTATTACACAGATACGCAGTATTTT. Protein: CASSLDYYTDTQYF.

The chain is built from TRBV4-1 and TRBJ2-1; D is unresolved. V lost 0 bases and J lost 3, with 9 bases in between. The V gene's germline CDR1 is MGHRA and CDR2 YSYEKL. The CDR3 extends over 15 amino acids. CDR3 loop: CASSQDYSGYNEQFF. CDR3 DNA: TGCGCCAGCAGCCAAGATTATTCAGGCTACAATGAGCAGTTCTTC.

This CDR3 reads CASSLGLGPSETQYF. CDR3 coding DNA: TGTGCCAGCAGCCTAGGGTTGGGCCCCAGCGAGACCCAGTACTTC. V and J are TRBV7-8 and TRBJ2-5; D unresolved. This CDR3 is built from 15 residues. Trimming took 5 bases from V and 5 from J, leaving 18 bases between them. Per germline, CDR1 SGHVS and CDR2 FQNEAQ. Full variable domain (missing parts from reference TRBV7-8 and TRBJ2-5): GAGVSQSPRYKVAKRGQDVALRCDPISGHVSLFWYQQALGQGPEFLTYFQNEAQLDKSGLPSDRFFAERPEGSVSTLKIQRTQQEDSAVYLCASSLGLGPSETQYFGPGTRLLVL.

This clone has just a few counts. The chain couples TRBV21-1 to TRBJ2-5. TRBV21-1 is noted as a pseudogene. The CDR3 runs 15 residues. The CDR3 nucleotides read TGTGCCAGCAGCAAACACGAAGACGCACAAGAGACCCAGTACTTC. It is translated as CASSKHEDAQETQYF.

This clone was observed a handful of times. The J gene is TRBJ1-5, the V gene TRBV19; no reliable D call. This CDR3 has 12 amino acids. Germline CDR1 LNHDA, CDR2 SQIVND (reference sequence). V was pared by 2 bases and J by 11 bases, with 10 bases between. The CDR3 protein is CASSIIGLTQHF. DNA for the CDR3: TGTGCCAGTAGTATAATTGGGCTAACCCAGCATTTT.

The rearrangement uses TRBV29-1 and TRBJ2-2; TRBD1 matches at 8 bases. V trimming: 7 bases; J trimming: 5 bases; junction bases outside the gene matches: 6. Germline CDR1 and CDR2: SQVTM and ANQGSEA. There are 13 residues in the CDR3. This CDR3 is CSAARTGTGELFF. Here the CDR3 DNA reads TGCAGCGCGGCCCGGACAGGGACCGGGGAGCTGTTTTTT.

This chain connects TRBV9 to TRBJ1-2; D is perhaps TRBD1 (5 bases). The CDR3 length is 15 residues. V was pared by 0 bases and J by 0 bases, with 9 bases between. CDR1 and CDR2 from the germline V gene are SGDLS and YYNGEE. CDR3 DNA: TGTGCCAGCAGCGTAGGCAGGGCAGCTAACTATGGCTACACCTTC. Protein sequence: CASSVGRAANYGYTF.

The chain joins TRBV19 to TRBJ2-5; 9 bases align to TRBD1. V shed 3 bases and J 5 bases; nucleotides not matched to a gene: 4. The CDR3 covers 14 residues. Germline V gives CDR1 LNHDA, CDR2 SQIVND (reference sequence). The CDR3 DNA reads as TGTGCCAGTAGTATCTGGGACAGGGATGAGACCCAGTACTTC. Translated, it gives CASSIWDRDETQYF. Variable domain in full (rest from reference TRBV19 and TRBJ2-5): DGGITQSPKYLFRKEGQNVTLSCEQNLNHDAMYWYRQDPGQGLRLIYYSQIVNDFQKGDIAEGYSVSREKKESFPLTVTSAQKNPTAFYLCASSIWDRDETQYFGPGTRLLVL.